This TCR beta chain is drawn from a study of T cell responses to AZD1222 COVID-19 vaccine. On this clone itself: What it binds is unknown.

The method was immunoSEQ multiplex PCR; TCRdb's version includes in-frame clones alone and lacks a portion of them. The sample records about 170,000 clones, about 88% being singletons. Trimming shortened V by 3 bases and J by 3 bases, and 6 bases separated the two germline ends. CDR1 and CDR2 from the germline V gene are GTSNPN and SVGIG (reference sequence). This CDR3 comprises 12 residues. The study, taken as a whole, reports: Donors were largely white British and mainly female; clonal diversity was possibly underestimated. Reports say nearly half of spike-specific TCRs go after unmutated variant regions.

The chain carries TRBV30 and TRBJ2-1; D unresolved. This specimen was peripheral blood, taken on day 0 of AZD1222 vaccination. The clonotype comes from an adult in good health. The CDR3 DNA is TGTGCCTGGAGCGCCGACTACAATGAGCAGTTCTTC. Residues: CAWSADYNEQFF.